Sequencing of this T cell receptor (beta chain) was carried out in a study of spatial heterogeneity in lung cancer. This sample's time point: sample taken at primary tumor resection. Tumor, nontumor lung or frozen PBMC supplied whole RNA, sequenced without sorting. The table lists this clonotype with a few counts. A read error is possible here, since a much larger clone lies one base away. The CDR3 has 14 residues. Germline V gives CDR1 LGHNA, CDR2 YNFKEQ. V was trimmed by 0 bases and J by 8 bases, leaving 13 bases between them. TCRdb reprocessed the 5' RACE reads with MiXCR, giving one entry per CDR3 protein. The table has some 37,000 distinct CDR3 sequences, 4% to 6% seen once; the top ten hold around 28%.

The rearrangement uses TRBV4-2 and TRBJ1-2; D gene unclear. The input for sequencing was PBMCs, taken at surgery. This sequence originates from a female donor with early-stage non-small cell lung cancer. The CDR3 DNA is TGTGCCAGCAGCCAAGAGACACGGGGAAGGGGCTACACCTTC. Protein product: CASSQETRGRGYTF.